Listed here are 28 T cell receptor beta chains from one sample, sequenced in a study of blood T cell repertoires in COVID-19. Here immunoSEQ multiplex PCR was the method, and the copy in TCRdb shows in-frame clones only, minus some. This sample has 130,000 to 150,000 clones; around four fifths occur once, and the top ten carry roughly 2.9%. The sample was peripheral blood. The receptors originated from a woman aged 40 to 49 with active or convalescent COVID-19.

V usage is TRBV28 and J usage is TRBJ2-3, with 10 bases aligning to TRBD2. CDR1 MDHEN and CDR2 SYDVKM come from the germline V gene. The CDR3 contains 17 residues. Losses at the gene ends were 1 base for V and 4 bases for J; bases not matched to a gene: 8. CDR3 region: CASSLSQAGGWADTQYF. The CDR3 nucleotides are TGTGCCAGCAGTTTATCCCAAGCGGGGGGGTGGGCAGATACGCAGTATTTT.

This rearrangement joins TRBV5-1 to TRBJ2-7, with a tentative D call TRBD1 (6 bases). Germline assignment: CDR1 SGHRS and CDR2 YFSETQ. The CDR3 has 14 amino acids. V was cut by 3 bases and J by 3 bases, with 13 bases left in between. CDR3: CASSSTTGLYEQYF. In nucleotides, the CDR3 is TGCGCCAGCAGCTCCACGACAGGTCTCTACGAGCAGTACTTC.

J is TRBJ2-5 and V is TRBV27; possibly TRBD2 for D (5 bases). This CDR3 spans 14 amino acids. CDR1 MNHEY and CDR2 SMNVEV come from the germline V gene (reference sequence). V lost 6 bases to trimming and J lost 5 bases, with 16 bases between them. The CDR3 spells CASRGSGGAETQYF. The CDR3 DNA is TGTGCCAGCAGGGGCTCCGGAGGAGCGGAGACCCAGTACTTC.

CDR3: CAGMGQIDTDTQYF. In DNA, the CDR3 is TGTGCCGGGATGGGACAGATAGACACAGATACGCAGTATTTT. The chain is built from TRBV2 and TRBJ2-3; 7 nucleotides align to TRBD1. Per germline, CDR1 SNHLY and CDR2 FYNNEI. The V gene end was trimmed by 11 bases and the J gene end by 2 bases; junction bases not matched to a gene: 10. The CDR3 length is 14 residues.

The chain has TRBV7-2 and TRBJ1-4; D perhaps matches TRBD1 (6 bases). The V gene's germline CDR1 is SGHTA and CDR2 FQGNSA. The ends were cut back, 4 bases at V and 7 bases at J, with 16 bases in the middle. This CDR3 comprises 15 residues. In nucleotides, the CDR3 is TGTGCCAGCAGCTCCTTGGGGGGGCGCGGTGAAAAACTGTTTTTT. Protein: CASSSLGGRGEKLFF.

The chain is built from TRBV5-1 and TRBJ1-2, with D perhaps TRBD1 (5 bases). The V gene lost 6 bases and the J gene lost 4 bases, with 13 bases spanning the gap. CDR1 is SGHRS, CDR2 YFSETQ, per germline. CDR3 size: 13 residues. DNA for the CDR3: TGCGCCAGCAAAGGGGTCCTCACCTATGGCTACACCTTC. It is translated as CASKGVLTYGYTF.

The rearrangement joins TRBV28 to TRBJ1-6; D is unclear. Germline CDR1 is MDHEN and CDR2 is SYDVKM. The CDR3 runs to 14 residues. V was clipped by 6 bases and J by 6 bases, with 12 bases between them. CDR3 sequence reads: CASSRGGSNSPLHF. The DNA for the CDR3 is TGTGCCAGCAGCCGGGGAGGGAGTAATTCACCCCTCCACTTT.

The J gene is TRBJ1-1, the V gene TRBV28, with a weak D call TRBD1 (6 bases). The germline V gene encodes CDR1 MDHEN and CDR2 SYDVKM. V lost 3 bases and J lost 1, with 18 bases in between. There are 17 residues in the CDR3. As DNA, the CDR3 is TGTGCCAGCAGTTTCCCCGTCGACAGGTCCGAGAACACTGAAGCTTTCTTT. It translates to CASSFPVDRSENTEAFF.

The V call is TRBV29-1, the J call TRBJ2-7; D is possibly TRBD1 (6 bases). V lost 4 bases and J 1 base, leaving 11 bases between the germline ends. The CDR3 runs 13 residues. Germline-derived CDR1 and CDR2 are SQVTM and ANQGSEA. This CDR3 reads CSVASTGSYEQYF. The CDR3 DNA sequence: TGCAGCGTTGCAAGTACAGGGTCCTACGAGCAGTACTTC.

The DNA for the CDR3 is TGCGCCAGCAGCTTGGAGGGGAATGAAAAACTGTTTTTT. Protein product: CASSLEGNEKLFF. The chain links TRBV5-1 to TRBJ1-4; D might be TRBD1 (5 bases). The ends were cut back, 0 bases at V and 5 bases at J, with 5 bases in the middle. Germline V gene data show CDR1 as SGHRS and CDR2 as YFSETQ. The CDR3 is 13 residues long.

The chain links TRBV6-2 or TRBV6-3 to TRBJ1-5, with D hard to call. Per germline, CDR1 MNHEY and CDR2 SVGEGT. Trimming pared 5 bases from V and 0 bases from J, leaving 11 bases between. CDR3 size: 15 residues. CDR3: CASSTRLNSNQPQHF. The CDR3 coding sequence is TGTGCCAGCAGTACTCGACTCAATAGCAATCAGCCCCAGCATTTT.

Details on this clone: Within the sample, other DNA sequences also encode this same CDR3. The chain carries TRBV28 and TRBJ1-2; D might be TRBD1 (6 bases). Trimming took off 6 bases at V and 2 bases at J, with 13 bases between the two ends. Germline V gene lookup returns CDR1 MDHEN and CDR2 SYDVKM. There are 14 residues in the CDR3. This CDR3 is CASRGGQGNYGYTF. CDR3 sequence (DNA): TGTGCCAGCAGGGGCGGGCAGGGGAACTATGGCTACACCTTC.

This chain connects TRBV27 to TRBJ1-5; D is perhaps TRBD1 (5 bases). V was clipped by 0 bases and J by 0 bases, with 12 bases between them. Germline CDR1 and CDR2: MNHEY and SMNVEV (reference sequence). This CDR3 has 17 amino acids. The CDR3 reads CASSLSAGLYSNQPQHF. CDR3 DNA: TGTGCCAGCAGTTTATCGGCAGGGCTCTATAGCAATCAGCCCCAGCATTTT.

V gene TRBV27 combines with J gene TRBJ2-1, with 7 bases that match TRBD1. The germline gives CDR1 MNHEY, CDR2 SMNVEV (reference sequence). With 6 bases clipped from V and 2 bases from J, the junction kept 7 bases outside the gene matches. The length of the CDR3 is 15 residues. The CDR3 here is CASRGTGVTYNEQFF. CDR3 nucleotides: TGTGCCAGCAGGGGAACAGGGGTCACCTACAATGAGCAGTTCTTC.

V gene TRBV27 combines with J gene TRBJ1-1; a weak D match, TRBD1 (5 bases). CDR3 length: 12 amino acids. V was trimmed by 4 bases and J by 11 bases, leaving 14 bases between them. CDR1 is MNHEY and CDR2 is SMNVEV in the germline V gene (reference sequence). The CDR3 is CASSSGGARAFF. The CDR3 DNA is TGTGCCAGCAGTTCGGGAGGGGCCCGGGCTTTCTTT.

The chain couples TRBV19 to TRBJ1-2, with TRBD1 identical over 9 bases. V lost 7 bases, J lost 4 bases, and 16 bases stayed unmatched. The CDR3 covers 17 residues. Germline CDR1 is LNHDA and CDR2 is SQIVND (reference sequence). The CDR3 region is CASTAAGTGLESYGYTF. CDR3 coding DNA: TGTGCCAGTACCGCGGCCGGGACAGGGTTGGAAAGCTATGGCTACACCTTC.

The rearrangement links TRBV7-9 to TRBJ1-3, with D possibly being TRBD1 (6 bases). This CDR3 is built from 17 residues. V lost 3 bases, J lost 0 bases, and 15 bases lay in between. Germline CDR1 is SEHNR and CDR2 is FQNEAQ (reference sequence). The CDR3, as DNA: TGTGCCAGCAGCTTTGGGCAGGGGAAGGACTCTGGAAACACCATATATTTT. As protein: CASSFGQGKDSGNTIYF.

The chain links TRBV5-5 to TRBJ2-7; 7 bases line up with TRBD1. Germline V lookup: CDR1 SGHKS, CDR2 YYEKEE (reference sequence). This CDR3 region has 16 residues. V lost 3 bases to trimming and J lost 2 bases; unmatched junction nucleotides: 11. The CDR3 DNA is TGTGCCAGCAGCTCCAGGGGTGACAGGGTTACCTACGAGCAGTACTTC. This sequence encodes CASSSRGDRVTYEQYF.

The chain carries TRBV2 and TRBJ2-7; 7 bases are a match to TRBD1. After removal of 6 bases from V and 4 bases from J, the junction contained 6 bases not matched to a gene. This CDR3 is built from 13 residues. Germline CDR1 reads SNHLY; CDR2 reads FYNNEI. The CDR3 reads CASSYDREYEQYF. DNA of the CDR3: TGTGCCAGCAGCTACGACAGGGAGTACGAGCAGTACTTC.

The chain links TRBV6-2 or TRBV6-3 to TRBJ2-1; TRBD1 might be the D (5 bases). The CDR3 sequence is 14 residues long. Germline V CDR1 and CDR2: MNHEY, SVGEGT. V lost 6 bases and J 11 bases, leaving 20 bases between the germline ends. This CDR3 is CASSEGRFPGKQFF. The CDR3 DNA reads as TGTGCCAGCAGCGAAGGACGATTTCCAGGGAAGCAGTTCTTC.

V usage is TRBV12-3 or TRBV12-4 and J usage is TRBJ1-2; a possible D gene is TRBD1 (5 bases). This CDR3 contains 13 residues. With 3 bases removed from V and 5 bases from J, the gap between germline ends came to 10 bases. CDR3 amino acids: CASSLGRSYGYTF. The CDR3 DNA sequence: TGTGCCAGCAGTTTGGGGCGGTCATATGGCTACACCTTC.

The CDR3 DNA reads TGCGCCAGCAGTCAATGTTGGCAGGGAGGAACAACTAATGAAAAACTGTTTTTT. Its translation: CASSQCWQGGTTNEKLFF. This chain uses TRBV23-1 with TRBJ1-4; TRBD1 might be the D (5 bases). TRBV23-1 is an ORF for which the function is uncertain. The CDR3 has 18 amino acids. Trimming stripped 1 base from V and 0 bases from J, with 15 bases between.

This clone was seen a handful of times. The chain employs TRBV9 and TRBJ2-6, with D uncertain. V was pared by 0 bases and J by 0 bases, with 16 bases between. The CDR3 is 19 amino acids. Looked up from germline, CDR1 is SGDLS and CDR2 is YYNGEE. The CDR3 DNA reads TGTGCCAGCAGCGTAGCTCGGAGTACGGTCAACTCTGGGGCCAACGTCCTGACTTTC. Its protein product is CASSVARSTVNSGANVLTF.

In nucleotides, the CDR3 is TGTGCCATCAACTCACAGGGGGCAGGATACGAGCAGTACTTC. It codes for CAINSQGAGYEQYF. V gene TRBV10-3 combines with J gene TRBJ2-7; TRBD1 agrees at 9 bases. Unmatched junction bases numbered 8, after V lost 7 bases and J lost 4 bases. CDR3 size: 14 residues. Germline CDR1 is ENHRY and CDR2 is SYGVKD.

The gene calls are TRBV28 and TRBJ1-6; 10 positions match TRBD1. V lost 6 bases, J lost 8 bases, and 7 bases stayed unmatched. The CDR3 consists of 15 residues. Germline V gene data show CDR1 as MDHEN and CDR2 as SYDVKM. CDR3 DNA: TGTGCCAGCAGGTTGACAGGGGGCAGGGATTCACCCCTCCACTTT. Its translation: CASRLTGGRDSPLHF.

Details on this clone: In the same sample, other DNA sequences code for this CDR3. V and J are TRBV4-1 and TRBJ1-4; 8 bases agree with TRBD1. Germline CDR1 reads MGHRA; CDR2 reads YSYEKL. After removal of 4 bases from V and 7 bases from J, the junction contained 5 bases not matched to a gene. The length of the CDR3 is 14 residues. The CDR3, as DNA: TGCGCCAGCAGCCCGAGGACAGGGAGTGAAAAACTGTTTTTT. It encodes CASSPRTGSEKLFF.

The rearrangement uses TRBV3-1 (or the pseudogene TRBV3-2) and TRBJ1-5, with D tentatively TRBD1 (6 bases). Germline CDR1 reads LGHDT; CDR2 reads YNNKEL (reference sequence). Trimming shortened V by 4 bases and J by 2 bases, and 12 bases separated the two germline ends. CDR3 length: 15 amino acids. This CDR3 reads CASSRGGRGNQPQHF. CDR3 coding DNA: TGTGCCAGCAGCCGAGGGGGTAGGGGCAATCAGCCCCAGCATTTT.

The chain joins TRBV6-5 to TRBJ1-2; D remains unclear. Trimming shortened V by 6 bases and J by 5 bases, and 7 bases separated the two germline ends. Germline assignment: CDR1 MNHEY and CDR2 SVGAGI. The CDR3 sequence is 11 residues long. CDR3 loop: CASRSRYGYTF. CDR3 DNA: TGTGCCAGCAGGTCCCGGTATGGCTACACCTTC.